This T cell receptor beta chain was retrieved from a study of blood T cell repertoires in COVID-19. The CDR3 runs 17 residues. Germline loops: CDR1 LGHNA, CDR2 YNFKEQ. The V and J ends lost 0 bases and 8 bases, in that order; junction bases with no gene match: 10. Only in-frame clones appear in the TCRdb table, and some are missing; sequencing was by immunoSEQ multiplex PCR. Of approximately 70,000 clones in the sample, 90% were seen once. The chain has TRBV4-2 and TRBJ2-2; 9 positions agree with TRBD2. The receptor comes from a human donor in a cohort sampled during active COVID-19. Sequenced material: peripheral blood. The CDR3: CASSQDPAGGGGGELFF. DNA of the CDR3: TGTGCCAGCAGCCAAGATCCGGCGGGAGGGGGTGGAGGGGAGCTGTTTTTT.